This TCR beta chain came from a study of cytomegalovirus exposure and HLA in healthy donors. Study as a whole: Previous work identified roughly 110 million unique TCR beta sequences from around 200 million T cells. Study-wide results and limits: Using a false discovery rate of 0.05, a later analysis showed that 16,951 TCR beta sequences were associated with HLA alleles.

Concerning this clone itself: The antigen is unknown.

Looked up from germline, CDR1 is MNHNS and CDR2 is SASEGT. Trimming shortened V by 0 bases and J by 6 bases, and 23 bases separated the two germline ends. CDR3 length equals 18 residues. Amplification used 60 Vbeta primers and 13 Jbeta primers. Per the authors' pipeline: Around 9.9 million shared chains were among the roughly 80 million unique TCR beta chains that a later analysis counted. TCRdb keeps only in-frame clones here, not all; method: immunoSEQ multiplex PCR. The V and J calls and clone size are taken from that table; D and trimming were inferred from the DNA. The sample consists of 54,000 or so clones, around 52% of them appearing once.

This rearrangement joins TRBV6-1 to TRBJ2-5; a possible D gene is TRBD2 (6 bases). The material sequenced was PBMCs. This clonotype originated in a human donor in good health. The CDR3 nucleotides are TGTGCCAGCAGTGAAGCGATGTGGGGAGGTACAATGCGGAAGACCCAGTACTTC. It specifies CASSEAMWGGTMRKTQYF.